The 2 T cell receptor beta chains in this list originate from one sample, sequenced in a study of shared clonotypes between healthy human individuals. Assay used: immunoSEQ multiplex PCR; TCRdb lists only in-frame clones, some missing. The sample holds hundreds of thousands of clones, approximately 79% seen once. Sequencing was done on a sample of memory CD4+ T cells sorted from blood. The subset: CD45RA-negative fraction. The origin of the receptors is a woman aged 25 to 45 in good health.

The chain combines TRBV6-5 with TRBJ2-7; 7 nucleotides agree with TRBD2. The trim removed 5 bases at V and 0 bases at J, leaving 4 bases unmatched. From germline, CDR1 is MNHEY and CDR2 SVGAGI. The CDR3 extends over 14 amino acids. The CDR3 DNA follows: TGTGCCAGCAGTCGGGACTACAGCTCCTACGAGCAGTACTTC. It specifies CASSRDYSSYEQYF.

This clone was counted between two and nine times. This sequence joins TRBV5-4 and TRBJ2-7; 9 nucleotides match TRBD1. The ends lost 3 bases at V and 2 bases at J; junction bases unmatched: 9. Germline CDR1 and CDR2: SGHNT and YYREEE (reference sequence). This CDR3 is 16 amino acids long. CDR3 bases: TGTGCCAGCAGCTCACGGGGGACAGGGTTGACCTACGAGCAGTACTTC. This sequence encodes CASSSRGTGLTYEQYF.